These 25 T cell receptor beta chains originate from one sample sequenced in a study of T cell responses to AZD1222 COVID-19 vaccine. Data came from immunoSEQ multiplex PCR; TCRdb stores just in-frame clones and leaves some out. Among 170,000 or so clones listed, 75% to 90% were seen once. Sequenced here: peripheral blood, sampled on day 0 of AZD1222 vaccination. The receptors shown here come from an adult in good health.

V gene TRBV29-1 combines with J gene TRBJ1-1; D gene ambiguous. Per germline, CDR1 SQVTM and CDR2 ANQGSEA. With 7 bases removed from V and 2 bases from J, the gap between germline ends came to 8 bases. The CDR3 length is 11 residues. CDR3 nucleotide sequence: TGCAGCGCCGACCCTAACACTGAAGCTTTCTTT. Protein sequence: CSADPNTEAFF.

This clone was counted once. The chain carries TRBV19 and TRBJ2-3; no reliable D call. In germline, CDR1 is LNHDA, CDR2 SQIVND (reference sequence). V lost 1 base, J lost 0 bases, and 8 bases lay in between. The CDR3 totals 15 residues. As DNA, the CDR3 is TGTGCCAGTAGTATAGGACGGCTGAGCACAGATACGCAGTATTTT. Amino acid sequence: CASSIGRLSTDTQYF.

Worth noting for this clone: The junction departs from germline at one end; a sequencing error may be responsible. The CDR3 sequence is CASSNPPFF. The CDR3 bases are TGCGCCAGCTCTAACCCACCCTTCTTC. The chain has TRBV10-2 and TRBJ2-7; D remains ambiguous. The CDR3 length is 9 residues. Looked up from germline, CDR1 is WSHSY and CDR2 is SAAADI.

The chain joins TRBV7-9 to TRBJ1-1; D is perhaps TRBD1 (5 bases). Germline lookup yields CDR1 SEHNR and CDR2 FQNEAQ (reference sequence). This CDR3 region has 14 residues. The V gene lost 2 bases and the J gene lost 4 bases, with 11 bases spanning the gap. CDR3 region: CASSLQGAGTEAFF. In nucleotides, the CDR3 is TGTGCCAGCAGCTTACAAGGGGCGGGCACTGAAGCTTTCTTT.

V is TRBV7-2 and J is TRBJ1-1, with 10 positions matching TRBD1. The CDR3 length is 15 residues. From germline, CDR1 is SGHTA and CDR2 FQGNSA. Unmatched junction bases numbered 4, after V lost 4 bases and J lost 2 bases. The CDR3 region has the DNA TGTGCCAGCAGCTCCCGGACAGGGGGAAACACTGAAGCTTTCTTT. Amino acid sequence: CASSSRTGGNTEAFF.

In nucleotides, the CDR3 is TGTGCCTGGATGTACCCCCAGGGGTATGGCTACACCTTC. It codes for CAWMYPQGYGYTF. V gene TRBV30 combines with J gene TRBJ1-2; tentative D call: TRBD1 (6 bases). The CDR3 consists of 13 residues. The germline gives CDR1 GTSNPN, CDR2 SVGIG (reference sequence). V was cut by 4 bases and J by 5 bases, with 14 bases left in between.

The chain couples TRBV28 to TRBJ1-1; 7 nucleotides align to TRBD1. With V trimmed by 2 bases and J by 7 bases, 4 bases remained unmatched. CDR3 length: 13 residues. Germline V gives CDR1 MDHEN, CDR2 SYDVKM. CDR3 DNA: TGTGCCAGCAGTTTACGCGGACAGGTTGAAGCTTTCTTT. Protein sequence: CASSLRGQVEAFF.

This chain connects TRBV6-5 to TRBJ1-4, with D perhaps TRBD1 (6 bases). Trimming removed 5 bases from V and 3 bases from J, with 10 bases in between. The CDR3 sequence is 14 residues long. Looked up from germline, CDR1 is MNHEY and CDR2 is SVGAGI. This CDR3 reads CASSQGLANEKLFF. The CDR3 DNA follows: TGTGCCAGCAGTCAGGGGCTGGCTAATGAAAAACTGTTTTTT.

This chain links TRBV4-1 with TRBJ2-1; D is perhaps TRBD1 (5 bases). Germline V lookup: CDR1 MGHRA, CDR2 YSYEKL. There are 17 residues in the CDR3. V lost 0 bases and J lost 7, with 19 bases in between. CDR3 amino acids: CASSQDPSQGNINEQFF. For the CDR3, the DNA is TGCGCCAGCAGCCAAGATCCGAGCCAGGGAAACATTAATGAGCAGTTCTTC.

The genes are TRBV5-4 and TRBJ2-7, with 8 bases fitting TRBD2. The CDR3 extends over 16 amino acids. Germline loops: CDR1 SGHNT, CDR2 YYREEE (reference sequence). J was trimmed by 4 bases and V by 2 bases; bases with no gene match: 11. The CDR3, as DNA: TGTGCCAGCAGCTTCCTAAGCGGGAGTGGGATGTACGAGCAGTACTTC. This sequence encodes CASSFLSGSGMYEQYF.

Written as DNA, the CDR3 is TGTGCCAGCAGCAAAGACATTATCTTAGACATGAACACTGAAGCTTTCTTT. It is translated as CASSKDIILDMNTEAFF. The chain carries TRBV21-1 and TRBJ1-1; TRBD1, as called in the table, went unchecked against the DNA. TRBV21-1 is tagged as a pseudogene. This CDR3 is 17 amino acids long.

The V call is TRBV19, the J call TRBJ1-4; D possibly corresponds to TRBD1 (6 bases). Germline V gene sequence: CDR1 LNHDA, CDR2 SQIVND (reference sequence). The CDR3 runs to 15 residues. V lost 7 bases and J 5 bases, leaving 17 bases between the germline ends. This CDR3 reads CASKPGGHRNEKLFF. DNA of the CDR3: TGTGCCAGTAAACCCGGGGGACATAGGAATGAAAAACTGTTTTTT.

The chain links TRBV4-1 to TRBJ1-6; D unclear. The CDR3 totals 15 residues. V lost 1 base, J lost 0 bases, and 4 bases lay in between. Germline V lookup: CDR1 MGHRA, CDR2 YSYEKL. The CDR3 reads CASSQAFSYNSPLHF. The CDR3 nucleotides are TGCGCCAGCAGCCAAGCCTTCTCCTATAATTCACCCCTCCACTTT.

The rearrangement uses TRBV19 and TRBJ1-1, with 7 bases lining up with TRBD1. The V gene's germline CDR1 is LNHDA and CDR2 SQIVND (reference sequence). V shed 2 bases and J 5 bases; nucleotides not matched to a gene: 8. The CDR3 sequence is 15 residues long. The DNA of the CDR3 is TGTGCCAGTAGTATATCGACCCAGGGGGATACTGAAGCTTTCTTT. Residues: CASSISTQGDTEAFF. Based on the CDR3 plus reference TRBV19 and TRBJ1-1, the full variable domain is DGGITQSPKYLFRKEGQNVTLSCEQNLNHDAMYWYRQDPGQGLRLIYYSQIVNDFQKGDIAEGYSVSREKKESFPLTVTSAQKNPTAFYLCASSISTQGDTEAFFGQGTRLTVV.

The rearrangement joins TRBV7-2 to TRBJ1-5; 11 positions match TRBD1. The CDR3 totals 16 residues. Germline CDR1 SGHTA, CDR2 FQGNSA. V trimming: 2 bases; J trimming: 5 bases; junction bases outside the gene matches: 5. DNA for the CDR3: TGTGCCAGCAGCTTATTTCCGGGACAGGGGGATCAGCCCCAGCATTTT. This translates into CASSLFPGQGDQPQHF. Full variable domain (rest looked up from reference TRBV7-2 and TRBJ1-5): GAGVSQSPSNKVTEKGKDVELRCDPISGHTALYWYRQSLGQGLEFLIYFQGNSAPDKSGLPSDRFSAERTGGSVSTLTIQRTQQEDSAVYLCASSLFPGQGDQPQHFGDGTRLSIL.

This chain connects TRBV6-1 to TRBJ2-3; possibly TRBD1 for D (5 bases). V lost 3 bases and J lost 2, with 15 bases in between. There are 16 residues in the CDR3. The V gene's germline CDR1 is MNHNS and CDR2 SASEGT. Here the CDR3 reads CASSDLGVGHTDTQYF. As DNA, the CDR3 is TGTGCCAGCAGTGATTTAGGGGTCGGTCACACAGATACGCAGTATTTT.

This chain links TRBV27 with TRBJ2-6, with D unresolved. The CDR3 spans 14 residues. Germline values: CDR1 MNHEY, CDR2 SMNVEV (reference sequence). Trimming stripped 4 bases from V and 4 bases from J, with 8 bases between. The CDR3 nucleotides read TGTGCCAGCAGTTCCGGCCAGGGGGCCAACGTCCTGACTTTC. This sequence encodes CASSSGQGANVLTF. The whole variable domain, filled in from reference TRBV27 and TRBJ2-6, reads EAQVTQNPRYLITVTGKKLTVTCSQNMNHEYMSWYRQDPGLGLRQIYYSMNVEVTDKGDVPEGYKVSRKEKRNFPLILESPSPNQTSLYFCASSSGQGANVLTFGAGSRLTVL.

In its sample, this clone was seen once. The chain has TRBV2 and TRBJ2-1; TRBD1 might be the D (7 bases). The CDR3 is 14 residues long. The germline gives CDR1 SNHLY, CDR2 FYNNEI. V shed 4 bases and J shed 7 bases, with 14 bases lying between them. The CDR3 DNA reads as TGTGCCAGCAGTGTTTTCAGGGGGAGGAATGAGCAGTTCTTC. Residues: CASSVFRGRNEQFF.

The CDR3 nucleotides are TGTGCCAGCAGGGATAGGAGCAATCAGCCCCAGCATTTT. It encodes CASRDRSNQPQHF. The rearrangement uses TRBV6-4 and TRBJ1-5; D unclear. The V gene lost 6 bases and the J gene lost 1 base, with 7 bases spanning the gap. This CDR3 region has 13 residues. Germline lookup yields CDR1 MRHNA and CDR2 SNTAGT.

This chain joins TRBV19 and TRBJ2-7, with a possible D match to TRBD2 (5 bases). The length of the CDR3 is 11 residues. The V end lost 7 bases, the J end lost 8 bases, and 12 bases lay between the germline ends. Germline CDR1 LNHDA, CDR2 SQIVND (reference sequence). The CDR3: CASIGRGQQYF. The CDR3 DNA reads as TGTGCCAGTATCGGTCGCGGGCAGCAGTACTTC.

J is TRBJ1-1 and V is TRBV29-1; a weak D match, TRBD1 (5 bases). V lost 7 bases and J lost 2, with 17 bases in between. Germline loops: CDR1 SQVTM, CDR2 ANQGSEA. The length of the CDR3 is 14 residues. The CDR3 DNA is TGCAGCGGTTCCCCCGGGGACCTCAACACTGAAGCTTTCTTT. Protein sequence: CSGSPGDLNTEAFF.

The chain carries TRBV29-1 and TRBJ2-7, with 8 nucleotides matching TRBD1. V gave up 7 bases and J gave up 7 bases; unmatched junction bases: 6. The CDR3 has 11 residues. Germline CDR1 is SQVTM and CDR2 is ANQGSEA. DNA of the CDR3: TGCAGCGGTACAGGGGGGTGGGAGCAGTACTTC. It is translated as CSGTGGWEQYF.

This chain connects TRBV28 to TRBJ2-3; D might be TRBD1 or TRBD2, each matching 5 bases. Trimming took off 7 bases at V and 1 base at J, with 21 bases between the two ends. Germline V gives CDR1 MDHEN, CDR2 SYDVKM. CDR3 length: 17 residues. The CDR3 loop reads CASTPRGSGTRTDTQYF. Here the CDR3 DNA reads TGTGCCAGCACCCCGAGGGGATCGGGAACACGCACAGATACGCAGTATTTT. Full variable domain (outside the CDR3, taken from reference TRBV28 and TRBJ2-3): DVKVTQSSRYLVKRTGEKVFLECVQDMDHENMFWYRQDPGLGLRLIYFSYDVKMKEKGDIPEGYSVSREKKERFSLILESASTNQTSMYLCASTPRGSGTRTDTQYFGPGTRLTVL.

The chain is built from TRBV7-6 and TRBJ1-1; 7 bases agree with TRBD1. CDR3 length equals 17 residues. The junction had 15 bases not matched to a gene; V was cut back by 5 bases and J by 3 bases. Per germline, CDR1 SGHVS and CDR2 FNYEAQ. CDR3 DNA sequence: TGTGCCAGCAGCGACCCGAGACAGGGAAGGGTGCACACTGAAGCTTTCTTT. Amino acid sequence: CASSDPRQGRVHTEAFF.

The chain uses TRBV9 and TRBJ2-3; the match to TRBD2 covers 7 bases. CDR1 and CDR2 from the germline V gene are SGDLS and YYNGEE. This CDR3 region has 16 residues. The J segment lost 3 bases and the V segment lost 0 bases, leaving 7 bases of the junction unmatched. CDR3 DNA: TGTGCCAGCAGCGTAGTTGTGGGAGCGGGGACAGATACGCAGTATTTT. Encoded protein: CASSVVVGAGTDTQYF.